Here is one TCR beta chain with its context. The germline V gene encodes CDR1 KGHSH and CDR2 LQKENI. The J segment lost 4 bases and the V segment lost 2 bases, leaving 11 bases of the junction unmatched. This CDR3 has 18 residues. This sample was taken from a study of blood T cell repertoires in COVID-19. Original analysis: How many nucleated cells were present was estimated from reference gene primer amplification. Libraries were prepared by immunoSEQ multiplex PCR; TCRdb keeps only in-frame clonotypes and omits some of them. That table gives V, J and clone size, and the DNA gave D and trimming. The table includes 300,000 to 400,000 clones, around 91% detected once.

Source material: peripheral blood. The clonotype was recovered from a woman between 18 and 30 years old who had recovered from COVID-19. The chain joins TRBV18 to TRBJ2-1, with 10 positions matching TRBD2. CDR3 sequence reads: CASSPFVSGRAPYNEQFF. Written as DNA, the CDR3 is TGTGCCAGCTCACCATTTGTAAGCGGGAGGGCCCCATACAATGAGCAGTTCTTC.